This TCR beta chain is from a study of blood T cell repertoires in COVID-19. For the study at large: Samples came from the United States, Italy and Spain, spanning acute and convalescent COVID-19. PBMCs, B-cell-depleted T cells, or T cells provided the cDNA or gDNA that made up the material.

Per the original methods: Estimation of nucleated cell counts relied on the amplification of reference gene primers. Generated by immunoSEQ multiplex PCR, the TCRdb table keeps only in-frame clones and is missing some. V, J and clone size are those of that table, while D and trimming were read from the DNA. The sample has about 50,000 clones, roughly 89% seen once. The germline V gene encodes CDR1 SEHNR and CDR2 FQNEAQ (reference sequence). Trimming at V came to 3 bases and at J to 8 bases, leaving 4 bases not matched to a gene. The CDR3 has 14 residues. The specimen sequenced was peripheral blood. This receptor was taken from a human donor in a cohort sampled during active COVID-19. J is TRBJ2-1 and V is TRBV7-9; 10 nucleotides line up with TRBD1. The CDR3 sequence: CASSFGQGVYEQFF. The CDR3 region has the DNA TGTGCCAGCAGCTTTGGACAGGGGGTGTATGAGCAGTTCTTC. Looking up the rest from reference TRBV7-9 and TRBJ2-1 gives the full variable domain: DTGVSQNPRHKITKRGQNVTFRCDPISEHNRLYWYRQTLGQGPEFLTYFQNEAQLEKSRLLSDRFSAERPKGSFSTLEIQRTEQGDSAMYLCASSFGQGVYEQFFGPGTRLTVL.